This TCR beta chain was observed in a study of control samples from healthy donors and cancer patients. Assay used: immunoSEQ multiplex PCR; TCRdb lists only in-frame clones, some missing. The data contain almost 90,000 clones, over 65% of them singletons. Per the germline V gene, CDR1 is SGHRS and CDR2 is YFSETQ. The V end lost 0 bases, the J end lost 7 bases, and 16 bases lay between the germline ends. The CDR3 length is 16 residues. The sequencing sample was made of blood. This sequence was found in a middle-aged woman in good health. The V call is TRBV5-1, the J call TRBJ2-2, with no clear D. As DNA, the CDR3 is TGCGCCAGCAGCTTGGGTACCGGGCCTAGGGACGGGGAGCTGTTTTTT. Protein sequence: CASSLGTGPRDGELFF.